This entry lists 15 T cell receptor beta chains sequenced from one sample in a study of T cell responses to AZD1222 COVID-19 vaccine. Libraries were prepared by immunoSEQ multiplex PCR; TCRdb keeps only in-frame clonotypes and omits some of them. The data hold about 84,000 clones, with around 90% observed a single time. The sequenced sample was peripheral blood, obtained 28 days after the second AZD1222 dose. These receptors originate from an adult who received the AZD1222 COVID-19 vaccine.

The chain's CDR3 is CASSLPTRAGGRYNEQFF. CDR3 bases: TGTGCCAGCAGCCTGCCGACTCGAGCGGGGGGGCGCTACAATGAGCAGTTCTTC. The rearrangement joins TRBV7-9 to TRBJ2-1, with 10 bases identical to TRBD2. Germline V gives CDR1 SEHNR, CDR2 FQNEAQ (reference sequence). The CDR3 is 18 amino acids. Unmatched junction bases numbered 13, after V lost 5 bases and J lost 3 bases.

This clone was seen just once. The chain uses TRBV28 and TRBJ1-3; the match to TRBD1 covers 10 bases. The CDR3 spans 14 residues. The V and J ends lost 6 bases and 4 bases, in that order; junction bases with no gene match: 3. Germline values: CDR1 MDHEN, CDR2 SYDVKM. CDR3 in amino acids: CASRTGGEGNTIYF. Here the CDR3 DNA reads TGTGCCAGCAGGACAGGGGGCGAAGGAAACACCATATATTTT.

This chain links TRBV6-5 with TRBJ1-1; D is possibly TRBD1 (6 bases). Trimming shortened V by 4 bases and J by 6 bases, and 12 bases separated the two germline ends. The CDR3 covers 13 residues. CDR1 MNHEY and CDR2 SVGAGI come from the germline V gene. CDR3 loop: CASSFQGLAEAFF. CDR3 DNA sequence: TGTGCCAGCAGTTTTCAGGGGTTGGCTGAAGCTTTCTTT.

This clone has just one count. The CDR3 protein is CASSFGGNEQFF. CDR3 DNA sequence: TGTGCCAGCAGTTTCGGGGGAAATGAGCAGTTCTTC. The chain employs TRBV27 and TRBJ2-1; D is perhaps TRBD2 (6 bases). Trimming left V 3 bases short and J 7 bases short, with 7 bases between. Germline assignment: CDR1 MNHEY and CDR2 SMNVEV (reference sequence). The CDR3 has 12 amino acids.

This chain connects TRBV3-1 (or the pseudogene TRBV3-2) to TRBJ2-5; 8 bases map to TRBD2. With 4 bases clipped from V and 2 bases from J, the junction kept 9 bases outside the gene matches. Looked up from germline, CDR1 is LGHDT and CDR2 is YNNKEL (reference sequence). CDR3 size: 16 residues. CDR3 residues: CASSRLARGAQETQYF. The CDR3 nucleotides are TGTGCCAGCAGCCGCCTGGCGCGGGGGGCGCAAGAGACCCAGTACTTC.

Only one count was recorded for this clone. The rearrangement links TRBV18 to TRBJ2-3; 7 nucleotides match TRBD1. The CDR3 runs 14 residues. Germline-derived CDR1 and CDR2 are KGHSH and LQKENI. Trimming cost V 6 bases and J 4 bases; bases outside gene matches: 7. CDR3 nucleotides: TGTGCCAGCTCCCAATCGACAGGGCCAGATACGCAGTATTTT. This encodes CASSQSTGPDTQYF.

The genes are TRBV2 and TRBJ1-1; possibly TRBD1 for D (5 bases). V was shortened by 2 bases and J by 1 base, with 5 bases between the two germline ends. Germline V gives CDR1 SNHLY, CDR2 FYNNEI. This CDR3 is 13 amino acids long. CDR3 sequence reads: CASSEQGNTEAFF. The CDR3 coding sequence is TGTGCCAGCAGTGAACAGGGGAACACTGAAGCTTTCTTT.

CDR3 coding DNA: TGTGCCAGCAGTTGGGGTGACGGTTCCAATCAGCCCCAGCATTTT. Translated, it gives CASSWGDGSNQPQHF. This chain connects TRBV6-5 to TRBJ1-5; D is unresolved. The CDR3 extends over 15 amino acids. Trimming cost V 4 bases and J 3 bases, with 13 bases left between them. CDR1 is MNHEY, CDR2 SVGAGI, per germline.

In its sample, this clone was seen once. This sequence joins TRBV9 and TRBJ2-3, with D perhaps TRBD2 (8 bases). CDR3 length: 20 amino acids. Trimming took 1 base from V and 2 from J, leaving 26 bases between them. Germline V gene lookup returns CDR1 SGDLS and CDR2 YYNGEE. CDR3 bases: TGTGCCAGCAGCGTATGGAGTTTTGCGGGGGGACAGCTAGTCACAGATACGCAGTATTTT. This sequence encodes CASSVWSFAGGQLVTDTQYF.

The V and J genes are TRBV12-3 or TRBV12-4 and TRBJ2-3, with D tentatively TRBD2 (6 bases). The CDR3 loop spans 12 amino acids. V gave up 5 bases and J gave up 7 bases, with 10 bases separating them. The CDR3 nucleotides are TGTGCCAGCAGTGACGGGGGTTATACGCAGTATTTT. The encoded protein is CASSDGGYTQYF.

The V gene is TRBV3-1 (or the pseudogene TRBV3-2), the J gene TRBJ2-7, with D perhaps TRBD1 (6 bases). Germline lookup yields CDR1 LGHDT and CDR2 YNNKEL (reference sequence). V lost 4 bases and J 6 bases, leaving 13 bases between the germline ends. CDR3 size: 13 residues. CDR3 sequence (DNA): TGTGCCAGCAGCCTTTACAGGGATTCCGAGCAGTACTTC. It yields the protein CASSLYRDSEQYF.

The chain is built from TRBV18 and TRBJ1-5, with D uncertain. Germline V gene lookup returns CDR1 KGHSH and CDR2 LQKENI. The CDR3 has 14 residues. Trimming stripped 1 base from V and 4 bases from J, with 8 bases between. This CDR3 reads CASSPQTGNQPQHF. The CDR3 coding sequence is TGTGCCAGCTCACCACAGACGGGAAATCAGCCCCAGCATTTT.

The V call is TRBV7-2, the J call TRBJ1-5; weak D call: TRBD1 (5 bases). This CDR3 is 13 amino acids long. V was cut by 5 bases and J by 5 bases, with 10 bases left in between. The V gene's germline CDR1 is SGHTA and CDR2 FQGNSA. Here the CDR3 reads CASSRDRDQPQHF. CDR3 nucleotide sequence: TGTGCCAGCAGCCGCGACAGAGATCAGCCCCAGCATTTT. Drawing the rest from reference TRBV7-2 and TRBJ1-5, the complete variable domain is GAGVSQSPSNKVTEKGKDVELRCDPISGHTALYWYRQSLGQGLEFLIYFQGNSAPDKSGLPSDRFSAERTGGSVSTLTIQRTQQEDSAVYLCASSRDRDQPQHFGDGTRLSIL.

This chain connects TRBV4-3 to TRBJ2-1; possible D gene TRBD1, 7 bases. CDR3 length equals 15 residues. Germline V gene data show CDR1 as LGHNA and CDR2 as YSLEER. Trimming took off 4 bases at V and 4 bases at J, with 14 bases between the two ends. The CDR3 sequence: CASSPQSGGYNEQFF. The CDR3 DNA reads as TGCGCCAGCAGCCCCCAGTCAGGGGGGTACAATGAGCAGTTCTTC.

This rearrangement joins TRBV7-8 to TRBJ1-5; a weak D match, TRBD1 (6 bases). V was trimmed by 5 bases and J by 4 bases, leaving 15 bases between them. This CDR3 contains 15 residues. The germline V gene encodes CDR1 SGHVS and CDR2 FQNEAQ. Here the CDR3 DNA reads TGTGCCAGCAGCCTAGGGGGGCGGACGAATCAGCCCCAGCATTTT. This sequence encodes CASSLGGRTNQPQHF.